These 13 T cell receptor beta chains were sequenced from one sample in a study of cytomegalovirus exposure and HLA in healthy donors (dated by TCRdb to about 2017). Libraries were constructed by the immunoSEQ multiplex PCR assay. TCRdb carries this immuneACCESS record with in-frame sequences only. Its versions omit some clonotypes, under half of them owing to an unresolved V gene in the studies checked, with the rest unexplained. Within this sample are 330,000 or so clones, with 70% to 90% of them counted one time only. The top ten hold 0.65% to 0.85% of the sample. Specimen: PBMCs. All receptors come from a woman younger than 35 in good health and CMV-seronegative.

This clone was seen a few times. The chain's CDR3 is CASRTSGTAAYEQYF. The DNA for the CDR3 is TGTGCCAGCAGAACAAGCGGTACGGCCGCCTACGAGCAGTACTTC. The genes are TRBV2 and TRBJ2-7, with D tentatively TRBD2 (5 bases). This CDR3 has 15 residues. Germline CDR1 SNHLY, CDR2 FYNNEI. Trimming removed 6 bases at V and 2 bases at J, with 17 bases between.

This clone was counted once. V gene TRBV6-5 combines with J gene TRBJ2-7; 9 bases fit TRBD2. CDR1 MNHEY and CDR2 SVGAGI come from the germline V gene. The CDR3 runs 14 residues. V lost 3 bases, J lost 3 bases, and 3 bases stayed unmatched. CDR3 DNA sequence: TGTGCCAGCAGTTATGATAGCGGGAGCTACGAGCAGTACTTC. This codes for CASSYDSGSYEQYF.

The chain couples TRBV28 to TRBJ2-4; perhaps TRBD1 as D (6 bases). The CDR3 length is 12 residues. CDR1 is MDHEN, CDR2 SYDVKM, per germline. Trimming removed 9 bases from V and 6 bases from J, with 12 bases in between. The CDR3 loop reads CASEEDRNIQYF. In nucleotides, the CDR3 is TGTGCCAGTGAAGAGGACAGAAACATTCAGTACTTC.

This clone has only one observation. The CDR3 region has the DNA TGCGCCAGCAGCACCGGACTAGCGGGAGGCGATACGCAGTATTTT. Protein sequence: CASSTGLAGGDTQYF. The J gene is TRBJ2-3, the V gene TRBV5-1; TRBD2 matches at 14 bases. Looked up from germline, CDR1 is SGHRS and CDR2 is YFSETQ. This CDR3 spans 15 amino acids. Losses at the gene ends were 4 bases for V and 6 bases for J; bases not matched to a gene: 4.

This chain connects TRBV27 to TRBJ2-3; the match to TRBD2 covers 8 bases. Germline CDR1 is MNHEY and CDR2 is SMNVEV (reference sequence). This CDR3 comprises 17 residues. J was trimmed by 2 bases and V by 4 bases; bases with no gene match: 11. CDR3 DNA sequence: TGTGCCAGCAGTTCACGATCAATTAGCGGGAACACAGATACGCAGTATTTT. It yields the protein CASSSRSISGNTDTQYF.

As DNA, the CDR3 is TGTGCCAGCAGCTTAGAACTAGCGGGAGGGGGTGAGCAGTTCTTC. Translating gives CASSLELAGGGEQFF. This chain joins TRBV7-3 and TRBJ2-1, with TRBD2 identical over 13 bases. Germline V lookup: CDR1 SGHTA, CDR2 FQGTGA. The CDR3 is made up of 15 amino acids. J was trimmed by 9 bases and V by 2 bases; bases with no gene match: 4. Combining the CDR3 with reference TRBV7-3 and TRBJ2-1 gives the whole variable domain GAGVSQTPSNKVTEKGKYVELRCDPISGHTALYWYRQSLGQGPEFLIYFQGTGAADDSGLPNDRFFAVRPEGSVSTLKIQRTERGDSAVYLCASSLELAGGGEQFFGPGTRLTVL.

The chain is built from TRBV19 and TRBJ2-3; tentative D call: TRBD2 (6 bases). The germline gives CDR1 LNHDA, CDR2 SQIVND (reference sequence). The CDR3 runs to 16 residues. Trimming removed 6 bases from V and 3 bases from J, with 19 bases in between. The chain's CDR3 is CASRKGGRGRTDTQYF. CDR3 nucleotide sequence: TGTGCCAGTAGGAAGGGAGGTCGAGGAAGGACAGATACGCAGTATTTT.

This clone was found once. This chain links TRBV4-3 with TRBJ2-1, with 9 positions matching TRBD1. This CDR3 has 15 residues. With V trimmed by 2 bases and J by 4 bases, 3 bases remained unmatched. The germline gives CDR1 LGHNA, CDR2 YSLEER. CDR3 sequence reads: CASSQPGTGYNEQFF. DNA of the CDR3: TGCGCCAGCAGCCAACCCGGGACAGGGTACAATGAGCAGTTCTTC.

The chain links TRBV19 to TRBJ1-2; D gene ambiguous. The CDR3 contains 14 residues. Per germline, CDR1 LNHDA and CDR2 SQIVND (reference sequence). V was clipped by 4 bases and J by 2 bases, with 11 bases between them. The CDR3 DNA sequence: TGTGCCAGTAGTACCTCCCTAGGAAACTATGGCTACACCTTC. This codes for CASSTSLGNYGYTF.

The gene calls are TRBV5-1 and TRBJ2-6, with 12 bases fitting TRBD2. This CDR3 is 18 amino acids long. CDR1 is SGHRS and CDR2 is YFSETQ in the germline V gene. Germline trimming cut 4 bases from V and 0 bases from J; bases unmatched to any gene: 5. CDR3 in amino acids: CASSERLAGVSGANVLTF. The CDR3 region has the DNA TGCGCCAGCAGCGAGAGACTAGCGGGGGTCTCTGGGGCCAACGTCCTGACTTTC.

The chain joins TRBV27 to TRBJ2-5; 7 nucleotides match TRBD2. Germline V gene data show CDR1 as MNHEY and CDR2 as SMNVEV (reference sequence). J was trimmed by 0 bases and V by 4 bases; bases with no gene match: 8. This CDR3 region has 16 residues. In DNA, the CDR3 is TGTGCCAGCAGTTCGACCAAACTAGCGTACCAAGAGACCCAGTACTTC. Encoded protein: CASSSTKLAYQETQYF.

This clone has more than one count but fewer than ten. J is TRBJ1-2 and V is TRBV2; D is unresolved. Germline V gives CDR1 SNHLY, CDR2 FYNNEI. The CDR3 is 14 residues long. V was trimmed by 5 bases and J by 4 bases, leaving 14 bases between them. In nucleotides, the CDR3 is TGTGCCAGCAGTCCCCCGGCGGGAACCTATGGCTACACCTTC. It codes for CASSPPAGTYGYTF.

J is TRBJ2-7 and V is TRBV28, with TRBD2 matching 8 bases. The CDR3 is 15 residues long. Germline V gene lookup returns CDR1 MDHEN and CDR2 SYDVKM. The junction had 10 bases not matched to a gene; V was cut back by 6 bases and J by 3 bases. CDR3 DNA: TGTGCCAGCAGCCCTCTATACGGGAGGGGCTACGAGCAGTACTTC. Translating gives CASSPLYGRGYEQYF.